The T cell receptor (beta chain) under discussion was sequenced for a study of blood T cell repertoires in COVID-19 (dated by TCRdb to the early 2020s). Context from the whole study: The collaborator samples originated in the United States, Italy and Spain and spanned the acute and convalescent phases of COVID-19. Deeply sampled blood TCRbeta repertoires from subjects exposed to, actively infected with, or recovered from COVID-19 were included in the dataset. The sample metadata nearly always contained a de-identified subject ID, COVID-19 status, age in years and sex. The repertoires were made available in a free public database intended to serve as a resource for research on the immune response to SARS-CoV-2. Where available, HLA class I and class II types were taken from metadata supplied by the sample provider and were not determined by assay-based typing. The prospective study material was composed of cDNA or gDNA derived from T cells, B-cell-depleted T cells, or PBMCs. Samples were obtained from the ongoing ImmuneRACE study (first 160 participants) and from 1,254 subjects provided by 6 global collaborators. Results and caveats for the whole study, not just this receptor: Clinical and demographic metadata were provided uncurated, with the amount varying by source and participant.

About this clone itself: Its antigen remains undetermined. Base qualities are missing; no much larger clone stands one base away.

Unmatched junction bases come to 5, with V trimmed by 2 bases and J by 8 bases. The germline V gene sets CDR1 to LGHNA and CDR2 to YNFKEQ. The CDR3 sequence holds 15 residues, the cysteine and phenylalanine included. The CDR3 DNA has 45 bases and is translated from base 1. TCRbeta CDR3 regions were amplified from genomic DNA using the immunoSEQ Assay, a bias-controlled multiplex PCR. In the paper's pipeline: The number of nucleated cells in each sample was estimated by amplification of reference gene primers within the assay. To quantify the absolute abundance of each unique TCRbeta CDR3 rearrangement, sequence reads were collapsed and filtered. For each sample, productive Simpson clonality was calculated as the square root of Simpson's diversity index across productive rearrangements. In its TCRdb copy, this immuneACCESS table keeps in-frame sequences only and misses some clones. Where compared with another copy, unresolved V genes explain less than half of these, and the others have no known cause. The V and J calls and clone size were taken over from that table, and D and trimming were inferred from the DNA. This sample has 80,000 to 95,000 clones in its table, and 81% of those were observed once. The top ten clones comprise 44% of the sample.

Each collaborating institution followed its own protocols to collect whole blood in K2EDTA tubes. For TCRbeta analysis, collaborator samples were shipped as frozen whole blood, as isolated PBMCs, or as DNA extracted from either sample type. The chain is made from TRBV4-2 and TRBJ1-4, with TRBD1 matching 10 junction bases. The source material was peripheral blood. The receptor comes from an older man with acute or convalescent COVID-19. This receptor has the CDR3 CASSQNRDRGEKLFF. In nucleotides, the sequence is TGTGCCAGCAGCCAAAACCGGGACAGGGGCGAAAAACTGTTTTTT.